This entry features one TCR beta chain sequence. The CDR3 is 15 amino acids. V shed 3 bases and J 2 bases; nucleotides not matched to a gene: 5. The germline CDR1 and CDR2 sequences are MGHRA and YSYEKL. The sample belongs to a study of tumor T cells in aggressive B-cell lymphoma. TCRdb keeps only in-frame clones here, not all; method: immunoSEQ multiplex PCR. The sample shows more than 3,000 clones, 85% of them seen only once. The sequencing sample was made of tumor tissue. V usage is TRBV4-1 and J usage is TRBJ2-7, with 9 bases matching TRBD1. The receptor was isolated from an adult with diffuse large B cell lymphoma. The CDR3 DNA is TGCGCCAGCAGCCAGGCTGGGACAGGGACCTACGAGCAGTACTTC. Translated, it gives CASSQAGTGTYEQYF.